Listed here are 3 T cell receptor beta chains from one sample, sequenced in a study of T cell responses to AZD1222 COVID-19 vaccine. The repertoire was sequenced with immunoSEQ multiplex PCR; TCRdb's copy has only in-frame clones and lacks some. The table has 100,000 to 150,000 clones, around 90% seen once. Material: peripheral blood, obtained 28 days after the second AZD1222 dose. The receptors shown here come from an adult who received the AZD1222 COVID-19 vaccine.

The chain has TRBV5-4 and TRBJ2-7; D is possibly TRBD2 (6 bases). Germline CDR1 reads SGHNT; CDR2 reads YYREEE (reference sequence). V was clipped by 3 bases and J by 3 bases, with 16 bases between them. This CDR3 spans 15 amino acids. For the CDR3, the DNA is TGTGCCAGCAGCTCCCTAGGAGGGCCGGGCTACGAGCAGTACTTC. Translation gives CASSSLGGPGYEQYF.

This chain connects TRBV3-1 (or the pseudogene TRBV3-2) to TRBJ1-5, with D possibly matching TRBD1 (5 bases). Trimming pared 1 base from V and 11 bases from J, leaving 15 bases between. Germline loops: CDR1 LGHDT, CDR2 YNNKEL (reference sequence). CDR3 size: 14 residues. The CDR3 coding sequence is TGTGCCAGCAGCCAAGGACAGTTTCCTGGGGCCCAGCATTTT. It encodes CASSQGQFPGAQHF.

This rearrangement joins TRBV20-1 to TRBJ1-1; maybe TRBD1 (5 bases). There are 16 residues in the CDR3. The V gene lost 3 bases and the J gene lost 4 bases, with 21 bases spanning the gap. Germline-derived CDR1 and CDR2 are DFQATT and SNEGSKA (reference sequence). CDR3 residues: CSASAVGGGLGTEAFF. In DNA form, the CDR3 reads TGCAGTGCTAGTGCCGTTGGGGGAGGGTTAGGCACTGAAGCTTTCTTT.